Below, one TCR beta chain is given with its context. Its antigen target is currently unknown. No much larger clone is present one base from it, and per-base qualities are unavailable. CDR1 and CDR2, looked up from the germline V gene (reference sequence), are MNHEY and SMNVEV. Trimming costs V 2 bases and J 7 bases, and their ends lie 14 bases apart. The CDR3 measures 14 amino acids from cysteine to phenylalanine. Only the CDR3 region is kept as DNA, spanning 42 bases read in frame from base 1. This sample was taken from a study of a mutant IDH1 vaccine in newly diagnosed glioma (TCRdb year 2021). Background on the whole study: Eight vaccinations were administered to patients in weeks 1, 3, 5, 7, 11, 15, 19 and 23, corresponding to visits V03 through V10. In the chemotherapy-containing groups, vaccination started alongside temozolomide cycles, whereas in patients who had radiotherapy alone it started 4-6 weeks after radiotherapy. Longitudinal TCRB deep sequencing was performed for about two dozen treated patients wherever samples were available for exploratory analyses. Before enrollment, patients had received standard therapy of radiotherapy alone, temozolomide alone, or radiochemotherapy with temozolomide; most received the combination. Of the approximately 33 treated patients, roughly 60% were male and about 40% were female, and the mean age was approximately 41 years. Peripheral blood was collected at six visits: V03 (baseline), V05, V07, V10, V12 and V13.

Findings and caveats that apply to the study as a whole: The authors noted that analyses of patient blood samples could not be reproduced because of sample limitations. Immune responses induced by the vaccine were seen in approximately 93% of patients across multiple MHC alleles. Availability determined which PBMC samples were chosen for TCRB deep sequencing. No apparent relationship was observed between pseudoprogression and alterations in the top peripheral T cell clonotypes detected by TCRB sequencing.

The sample's time point, from its label and the paper: week 23, last vaccination. Every vaccine dose consisted of 300 ug of a 20-mer mutant IDH1 peptide in Montanide, administered subcutaneously together with topical imiquimod. Donors had newly diagnosed WHO grade 3 or 4 IDH1-mutant astrocytomas with loss of nuclear ATRX. The samples were drawn from NOA16, a multicentre, single-arm, open-label phase I trial in Germany that tested a mutant IDH1 peptide vaccine in humans for the first time. Genomic DNA for TCRB sequencing was extracted from EDTA blood using the DNeasy Blood and Tissue Kit. The library was generated by the immunoSEQ multiplex PCR assay. Rearranged TCR beta chain sequences were amplified using the hsTCRB Kit according to the manufacturer's protocol. An Illumina MiSeq was used to sequence the TCRB libraries. Per the source publication's procedure: The kit vendor's proprietary platform handled demultiplexing, trimming and gene mapping. The source is immuneACCESS, and TCRdb retained only in-frame sequences with V and J called. Part of the clones is not carried over; for the studies checked, unresolved V genes explain less than half of this, and the remainder is unexplained. The DNA was the basis for D and trimming; V, J and clone size are from that table. In all, the sample holds about 65,000 clones, and around 84% of those were seen once. The leading ten clones occupy roughly 4% of the sample.

The V and J segments used are TRBV27 and TRBJ1-1; a tentative D match to TRBD1 spans 6 bases. The material was PBMCs, obtained from a glioma patient whose treatment included an IDH1 peptide vaccine. The sequence came from a man aged 25 to 40 with glioma. This receptor has the CDR3 CASSLVQGLGEAFF. The DNA reads as follows: TGTGCCAGCAGTTTAGTCCAGGGGTTAGGTGAAGCTTTCTTT.